A single sample is the source of the 14 T cell receptor beta chains below, sequenced in a study of blood T cell repertoires in COVID-19. The data were produced by immunoSEQ multiplex PCR, yet TCRdb's version contains in-frame clones alone and is incomplete. The repertoire holds a few hundred thousand clones, with 86% as singletons. Sequencing used peripheral blood. The receptors shown here come from a man aged 25 to 40 with active or convalescent COVID-19.

In this sample, this clone turned up once. The chain carries TRBV7-9 and TRBJ1-6, with TRBD1 as a possible D gene (5 bases). From germline, CDR1 is SEHNR and CDR2 FQNEAQ (reference sequence). V lost 8 bases and J lost 2, with 7 bases in between. The CDR3 totals 13 residues. In DNA form, the CDR3 reads TGTGCCAGCGCACAGGCCTATAATTCACCCCTCCACTTT. Protein: CASAQAYNSPLHF.

This chain connects TRBV27 to TRBJ2-2, with D perhaps TRBD2 (6 bases). This CDR3 has 16 amino acids. Germline assignment: CDR1 MNHEY and CDR2 SMNVEV (reference sequence). The ends were cut back, 5 bases at V and 3 bases at J, with 16 bases in the middle. The CDR3 protein is CASSQTRTIDTGELFF. The CDR3 DNA reads as TGTGCCAGCAGTCAGACGAGGACTATTGACACCGGGGAGCTGTTTTTT.

This rearrangement joins TRBV12-3 or TRBV12-4 to TRBJ2-3, with TRBD2 as a possible D gene (5 bases). The CDR3 has 13 amino acids. Trimming left V 6 bases short and J 0 bases short, with 7 bases between. The CDR3 reads CASSSGSTDTQYF. The DNA of the CDR3 is TGTGCCAGCAGCTCGGGGAGCACAGATACGCAGTATTTT.

This chain uses TRBV5-1 with TRBJ2-1, with 8 bases lining up with TRBD1. The V segment lost 0 bases and the J segment 4 bases; nucleotides outside the gene matches: 3. From germline, CDR1 is SGHRS and CDR2 YFSETQ. This CDR3 has 15 amino acids. The CDR3 loop reads CASSLGGTGYNEQFF. The CDR3 DNA reads as TGCGCCAGCAGCTTGGGTGGGACAGGATACAATGAGCAGTTCTTC.

This clone was observed at least ten times. This chain links TRBV29-1 with TRBJ1-1; D is possibly TRBD1 (5 bases). From germline, CDR1 is SQVTM and CDR2 ANQGSEA. Trimming took 4 bases from V and 11 from J, leaving 14 bases between them. CDR3 length: 11 residues. The CDR3 reads CSVGAREDAFF. The DNA of the CDR3 is TGCAGCGTTGGGGCCAGGGAGGATGCTTTCTTT.

The rearrangement links TRBV15 to TRBJ1-4, with 8 positions matching TRBD1. J was trimmed by 8 bases and V by 1 base; bases with no gene match: 6. CDR1 LNHNV and CDR2 YYDKDF come from the germline V gene (reference sequence). This CDR3 has 15 amino acids. The CDR3 protein is CATSRGAGGEEKLFF. The CDR3 nucleotides are TGTGCCACCAGCAGAGGTGCAGGGGGCGAAGAAAAACTGTTTTTT.

V is TRBV4-1 and J is TRBJ2-2, with D perhaps matching TRBD2 (5 bases). The CDR3 has 14 amino acids. Between the trimmed V and J ends, which lost 4 bases and 3 bases, there was a span of 9 bases. Germline V gene data show CDR1 as MGHRA and CDR2 as YSYEKL. DNA of the CDR3: TGCGCCAGCAGCCCGACTACCCACACCGGGGAGCTGTTTTTT. Protein product: CASSPTTHTGELFF.

The rearrangement links TRBV19 to TRBJ1-2, with D maybe TRBD1 (5 bases). The germline V gene encodes CDR1 LNHDA and CDR2 SQIVND (reference sequence). The CDR3 covers 13 residues. Trimming took off 7 bases at V and 8 bases at J, with 17 bases between the two ends. This CDR3 reads CASKGSAGSGYTF. The DNA for the CDR3 is TGTGCCAGTAAGGGGTCAGCTGGATCGGGCTACACCTTC.

The V gene is TRBV6-1, the J gene TRBJ1-6; a weak D match, TRBD1 (6 bases). Trimming stripped 4 bases from V and 0 bases from J, with 13 bases between. The CDR3 sequence is 17 residues long. Germline CDR1 and CDR2: MNHNS and SASEGT. The CDR3 DNA sequence: TGTGCCAGCAGTGCCGGGACGGACAGCTCCTATAATTCACCCCTCCACTTT. Translated, it gives CASSAGTDSSYNSPLHF.

This clone was seen once. CDR3 in DNA: TGTGCCAGCAGACCAACAGGGATCAACACTGAAGCTTTCTTT. Translation: CASRPTGINTEAFF. The chain recombines TRBV6-5 with TRBJ1-1, with D possibly being TRBD1 (6 bases). Trimming took 6 bases from V and 2 from J, leaving 13 bases between them. Germline V lookup: CDR1 MNHEY, CDR2 SVGAGI. This CDR3 comprises 14 residues.

J is TRBJ2-5 and V is TRBV9, with D possibly TRBD2 on 6 matching bases. CDR1 and CDR2 (germline): SGDLS, YYNGEE. The CDR3 totals 16 residues. V was clipped by 4 bases and J by 5 bases, with 21 bases between them. The DNA of the CDR3 is TGTGCCAGCAGCCCTAGGCCAGGGATAGCGGTTGAGACCCAGTACTTC. This codes for CASSPRPGIAVETQYF.

The V gene is TRBV19, the J gene TRBJ1-2, with TRBD1 as a possible D gene (6 bases). The CDR3 is made up of 14 amino acids. From germline, CDR1 is LNHDA and CDR2 SQIVND (reference sequence). Trimming cost V 4 bases and J 8 bases, with 17 bases left between them. This CDR3 is CASSTGQKREGYTF. In DNA form, the CDR3 reads TGTGCCAGTAGTACAGGACAGAAACGCGAAGGCTACACCTTC. The full variable domain, completed using reference TRBV19 and TRBJ1-2, is DGGITQSPKYLFRKEGQNVTLSCEQNLNHDAMYWYRQDPGQGLRLIYYSQIVNDFQKGDIAEGYSVSREKKESFPLTVTSAQKNPTAFYLCASSTGQKREGYTFGSGTRLTVV.

This sequence joins TRBV27 and TRBJ2-1; TRBD2 agrees at 7 bases. This CDR3 has 16 residues. The trim removed 3 bases at V and 0 bases at J, leaving 5 bases unmatched. Germline V gene data show CDR1 as MNHEY and CDR2 as SMNVEV (reference sequence). CDR3: CASSFPSGASYNEQFF. The CDR3 DNA is TGTGCCAGCAGTTTCCCGAGCGGGGCCTCCTACAATGAGCAGTTCTTC.

The chain links TRBV5-1 to TRBJ2-2; D is unclear. The V end was cut by 4 bases, the J end by 7 bases, with 8 bases between. Germline values: CDR1 SGHRS, CDR2 YFSETQ. The CDR3 totals 12 residues. CDR3 sequence: CASSLTDGELFF. In DNA, the CDR3 is TGCGCCAGCAGCCTAACAGACGGGGAGCTGTTTTTT.